The 3 T cell receptor beta chains reported below all come from one sample, sequenced in a study of blood T cell repertoires in COVID-19. Repertoires were generated with immunoSEQ multiplex PCR, while TCRdb's copy carries only in-frame clones and drops some. Of more than 65,000 clones listed, about 83% were seen once; the top ten hold 3.5%. Source material: peripheral blood. These receptors came from a man aged 45-65 years with acute or convalescent COVID-19.

This chain connects TRBV12-3 or TRBV12-4 to TRBJ1-2; D possibly corresponds to TRBD1 (6 bases). The V end was cut by 1 base, the J end by 6 bases, with 9 bases between. This CDR3 has 13 residues. CDR3 in amino acids: CASSLEWTDGYTF. The CDR3 bases are TGTGCCAGCAGTTTAGAGTGGACAGATGGCTACACCTTC.

The J gene is TRBJ2-2, the V gene TRBV7-8, with D possibly being TRBD1 (5 bases). The germline V gene has CDR1 SGHVS and CDR2 FQNEAQ. The CDR3 has 14 residues. The V gene lost 0 bases and the J gene lost 3 bases, with 5 bases spanning the gap. For the CDR3, the DNA is TGTGCCAGCAGCTTAGCGACAGACACCGGGGAGCTGTTTTTT. Translation gives CASSLATDTGELFF.

The rearrangement joins TRBV29-1 to TRBJ2-1; 7 nucleotides line up with TRBD2. Germline CDR1 and CDR2: SQVTM and ANQGSEA. This CDR3 has 14 amino acids. V trimming: 3 bases; J trimming: 5 bases; junction bases outside the gene matches: 7. In nucleotides, the CDR3 is TGCAGCGTTGAGGGTCTAGCGGAGAACAATGAGCAGTTCTTC. Translation: CSVEGLAENNEQFF.